This entry concerns a single TCR beta chain. Its antigen is unidentified. V was clipped by 5 bases and J by 4 bases; unmatched bases: 8. CDR1 and CDR2 from the germline V gene are DFQATT and SNEGSKA (reference sequence). The CDR3 totals 16 residues. The sample is drawn from a study of post-analysis software for immune sequencing data. Regarding the study as a whole: TRBV5-6, TRBV5-1 and TRBV20-1 were among 4 or 5 TRBV segments more frequent in patients than controls.

Included in the TCR beta cDNA libraries were unique molecular identifiers. Using its own MiXCR run on the PCR reads, TCRdb lists one record per CDR3 protein. The table lists more than 350,000 distinct CDR3 sequences, approximately 39% of them singletons, with about 7.6% in the top ten. The sequenced sample consisted of blood. V gene TRBV20-1 combines with J gene TRBJ2-7; 16 bases are a match to TRBD2. The clonotype was recovered from a girl aged 2-15 years with multiple sclerosis. The CDR3 spells CSAGKGTSGRGYEQYF. The CDR3 bases are TGCAGTGCTGGCAAAGGGACTAGCGGGAGGGGGTACGAGCAGTACTTC.